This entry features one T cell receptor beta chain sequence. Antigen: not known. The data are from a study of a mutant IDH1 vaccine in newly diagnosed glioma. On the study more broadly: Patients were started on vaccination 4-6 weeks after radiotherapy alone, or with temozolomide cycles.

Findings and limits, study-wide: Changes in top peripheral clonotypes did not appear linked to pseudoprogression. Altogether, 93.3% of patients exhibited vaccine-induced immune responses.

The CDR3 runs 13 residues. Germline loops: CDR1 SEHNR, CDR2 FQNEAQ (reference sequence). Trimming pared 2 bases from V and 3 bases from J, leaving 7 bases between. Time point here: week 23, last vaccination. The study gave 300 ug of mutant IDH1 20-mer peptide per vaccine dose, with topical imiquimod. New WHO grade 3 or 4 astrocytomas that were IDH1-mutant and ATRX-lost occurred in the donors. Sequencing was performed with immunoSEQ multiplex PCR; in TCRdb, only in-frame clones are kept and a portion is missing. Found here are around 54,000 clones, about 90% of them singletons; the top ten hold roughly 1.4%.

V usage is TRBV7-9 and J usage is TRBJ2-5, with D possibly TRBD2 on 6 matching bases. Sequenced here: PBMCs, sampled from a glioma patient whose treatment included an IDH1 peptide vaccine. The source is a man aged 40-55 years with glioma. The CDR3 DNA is TGTGCCAGCAGCTTACGGGGGAAAGAGACCCAGTACTTC. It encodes CASSLRGKETQYF.